This T cell receptor beta chain was found in a study of T cell changes during pregnancy in multiple sclerosis. The assay was immunoSEQ multiplex PCR, and TCRdb's table has in-frame clones only and misses some. The sample consists of approximately 84,000 clones, 90% to 95% of them appearing once. CDR1 and CDR2 (germline): MNHNS, SASEGT. CDR3 length: 15 residues. The V end was cut by 1 base, the J end by 4 bases, with 10 bases between. This clonotype originated in a female donor in good health, enrolled as a control in a pregnancy study. This chain uses TRBV6-1 with TRBJ2-2; D is perhaps TRBD1 (6 bases). The specimen comprised peripheral blood, sampled in the second trimester of pregnancy. The CDR3 DNA sequence: TGTGCCAGCAGTGAAGTCCCAGGGGCCACCGGGGAGCTGTTTTTT. It codes for CASSEVPGATGELFF.